This T cell receptor beta chain came from a study of cytomegalovirus exposure and HLA in healthy donors. Study-wide results and caveats: Earlier analysis yielded a pattern in which most TCR beta V segments were productive about 87% or about 30% of the time. The authors excluded some V segments, including TRBV6-2 and TRBV6-3, as indistinguishable. No immune exposure information besides CMV serostatus was available.

Germline CDR1 ENHRY, CDR2 SYGVKD. Trimming shortened V by 6 bases and J by 2 bases, and 14 bases separated the two germline ends. The CDR3 sequence is 14 residues long. The donors were healthy bone marrow donors. It was with 60 Vbeta and 13 Jbeta primers that the PCR ran. The method was immunoSEQ multiplex PCR; TCRdb's version includes in-frame clones alone and lacks a portion of them. The table gives 35,000 to 45,000 clones; the top ten clones make up approximately 6.3% of it. Turning to this clone: Antigen specificity is unknown.

The chain combines TRBV10-3 with TRBJ2-7; TRBD1 might be the D (6 bases). The receptor was derived from a human donor in good health. Sequencing was carried out using PBMCs. As DNA, the CDR3 is TGTGCCATCAGAAAGGGGGTAGGCACCTACGAGCAGTACTTC. This gives the protein CAIRKGVGTYEQYF.